This section outlines one TCR beta chain sequence together with its context. At least ten counts were recorded for this clonotype. No antigen is known for it. One base away there is no much larger clone; base qualities are not given. Data came from an Illumina HiSeq 2500. Quantitative 5'-RACE with molecular barcodes was the method used to prepare the TCR beta libraries. The paper's data handling went like this. A new computational method, built on a probabilistic model of VDJ rearrangement, was used to identify disease-linked TCR variants. Through fastp at Q25 and MiXCR, TCRdb rebuilt clones from the public reads, retaining in-frame beta chains. Here each entry gathers all rows of one CDR3 protein and keeps the most common genes and DNA. The V and J calls were not made by the authors but by TCRdb's processing. The sample includes some 240,000 distinct CDR3 sequences, with 8.6% observed a single time. The ten largest clonotypes hold approximately 6.2% of the sample.

The source of the sample is a study of CD8 T cells in ankylosing spondylitis (dated by TCRdb to about 2017). Background on the whole study: The study profiled T cell receptor beta repertoires in healthy donors and ankylosing spondylitis patients to find disease-linked TCR variants. Samples of peripheral blood were taken, and for ankylosing spondylitis patients, synovial fluid was collected as well. The whole study cohort included 108 healthy donors and around 25 ankylosing spondylitis patients. Beyond this particular receptor, the publication reports: Blood from ankylosing spondylitis patients appeared to be characterized by a TCR beta motif composed of eight or nine highly homologous amino acid variants. The disease-linked clones were reported as significantly enriched in matched synovial fluid samples from ankylosing spondylitis patients. A CD8+ phenotype was shown by the disease-linked clones, which were found at relatively low frequencies in peripheral blood. Some TCR beta motif variants had previously been reported in synovial fluid and blood of reactive arthritis patients, which suggested common disease-initiation mechanisms.

Its CDR3 holds 16 amino acids, cysteine through phenylalanine. Only the CDR3 portion is preserved as DNA: 48 bases, with reading frame beginning at the first base. Via the germline V gene, CDR1 is ENHRY and CDR2 SYGVKD. Here V drops 7 bases and J drops 3 bases, and the junction holds 5 bases not matched to any gene. The sample taken for sequencing was blood, either unsorted or a sorted T cell fraction (not recorded which). The chain is made from TRBV10-3 and TRBJ2-2; TRBD2 matches 13 bases in the middle. The clonotype originates from a male donor with ankylosing spondylitis or in good health (not recorded which). The DNA sequence is TGTGCCATCAAGGGGACTAGCGGGATCGACACCGGGGAGCTGTTTTTT. This sequence encodes CAIKGTSGIDTGELFF.